Here is one TCR beta chain with its context. The data originate from a study of cytomegalovirus exposure and HLA in healthy donors. V was pared by 5 bases and J by 9 bases, with 14 bases of the junction left unmatched. Germline V gives CDR1 SGHAT, CDR2 FQNNGV. The CDR3 contains 16 residues. Clones were sequenced by immunoSEQ multiplex PCR, and TCRdb holds only the in-frame ones, with some missing. Here the sample spans under 250,000 clones, 75% to 95% being singletons. The chain has TRBV11-2 and TRBJ2-1, with 9 bases identical to TRBD2. The clonotype comes from a woman younger than 35 in good health and CMV-seronegative. What was sequenced was PBMCs. The DNA for the CDR3 is TGTGCCAGCAGCCCAGGGGCCGCGGGAGGGCCTAGTGAGCAGTTCTTC. Translating gives CASSPGAAGGPSEQFF.